Following are 17 T cell receptor beta chains from one sample sequenced in a study of tumor and adjacent non-tumor tissue in lung cancer. A modified ARM-PCR protocol with three rounds of nested PCR amplified TCRbeta. MiXCR, run by TCRdb on the multiplex PCR reads, gives a single entry per CDR3 protein. The sample lists about 90,000 distinct CDR3 sequences; roughly two thirds were seen once. The template was RNA from unsorted bulk tissue. Sequenced: lung tumor tissue. Receptor source: a man aged 65 to 79 with non-small cell lung cancer.

The rearrangement uses TRBV18 and TRBJ2-1; no reliable D call. The CDR3 length is 11 residues. V lost 6 bases to trimming and J lost 13 bases, with 13 bases between them. Germline lookup yields CDR1 KGHSH and CDR2 LQKENI. CDR3 bases: TGTGCCAGCTCCCCTGGCCCACGTCAGTTCTTC. This sequence encodes CASSPGPRQFF.

Notes on this clonotype: A junction boundary mismatches the germline segment, possibly from a read error. V gene TRBV11-2 combines with J gene TRBJ1-2; no definite D call. The germline V gene has CDR1 SGHAT and CDR2 FQNNGV. The CDR3 totals 11 residues. CDR3 protein: CTSSLKGDNTF. The CDR3 nucleotides are TGTACCAGCAGCTTAAAAGGAGACAACACCTTC.

Only a few counts were recorded for this clonotype. Given the absence of the conserved phenylalanine or tryptophan at the CDR3 end, a read error is likely. The gene calls are TRBV5-1 and TRBJ2-3; no definite D call. The germline V gene has CDR1 SGHRS and CDR2 YFSETQ. Trimming left V 0 bases short and J 5 bases short, with 10 bases between. CDR3 size: 14 residues. CDR3 in amino acids: CASSLESDGDTQYS. In DNA form, the CDR3 reads TGCGCCAGCAGCTTGGAATCTGACGGAGATACGCAGTATTCT.

This clonotype appeared a single time. A read error is likely, as this CDR3 ends without the conserved phenylalanine or tryptophan. This rearrangement joins TRBV4-1 to TRBJ2-2, with D possibly being TRBD2 (5 bases). The CDR3 is made up of 16 amino acids. Germline CDR1 and CDR2: MGHRA and YSYEKL. With 5 bases removed from V and 3 bases from J, the gap between germline ends came to 16 bases. Here the CDR3 DNA reads TGCGCCAGCAGCTTCCAGCGGAAGGCCTACACCGGGGAGCTGTTTTCT. It specifies CASSFQRKAYTGELFS.

As for this clonotype: A much more abundant neighbour one base away suggests this may be a read error. This sequence joins TRBV7-9 and TRBJ2-7, with unresolved D. CDR1 is SEHNR, CDR2 FQNEAQ, per germline (reference sequence). The CDR3 spans 14 residues. The V and J ends lost 1 base and 10 bases respectively, with 17 bases between them. The CDR3 nucleotides read TGTGCCAGCAGCTTAGAGGGCCAGGCCGCCGACCAGTACTTC. Its protein product is CASSLEGQAADQYF.

This clonotype has more than one count but fewer than ten. V is TRBV28 and J is TRBJ2-7; the match to TRBD1 covers 7 bases. The CDR3 has 13 residues. The germline gives CDR1 MDHEN, CDR2 SYDVKM. The J segment lost 0 bases and the V segment lost 6 bases, leaving 2 bases of the junction unmatched. Here the CDR3 DNA reads TGTGCCAGCAGGGGACAGCCCTCCTACGAGCAGTACTTC. As protein: CASRGQPSYEQYF.

The chain employs TRBV12-3 or TRBV12-4 and TRBJ1-6; D call uncertain. V lost 3 bases to trimming and J lost 11 bases, with 14 bases between them. This CDR3 has 14 amino acids. In DNA, the CDR3 is TGTGCCAGCAGTTTCGCGGGGATTAGTGCACCCCTCCACTTT. Translation: CASSFAGISAPLHF.

About this clonotype itself: The conserved phenylalanine or tryptophan is not found at the CDR3 terminus, so this likely reflects a read error. This chain connects TRBV12-3 or TRBV12-4 to TRBJ2-5, with TRBD1 matching 7 bases. CDR3 length equals 15 residues. With 1 base clipped from V and 0 bases from J, the junction kept 2 bases outside the gene matches. CDR3 residues: CASSLDRGYQETQYL. CDR3 DNA: TGTGCCAGCAGTTTAGACAGGGGCTACCAAGAGACCCAGTACCTC.

This clonotype has only one observation. At one boundary the junction diverges from the germline segment, which might be a read error. The rearrangement links TRBV5-6 to TRBJ2-7, with D tentatively TRBD2 (6 bases). This CDR3 contains 14 residues. Germline values: CDR1 SGHDT, CDR2 YYEEEE. The CDR3 loop is CGSSFGASSRDRDF. The CDR3 coding sequence is TGTGGCAGCAGCTTTGGGGCCTCATCGCGGGATCGGGACTTC.

The chain recombines TRBV29-1 with TRBJ2-7, with 8 bases aligning to TRBD1. CDR1 and CDR2 from the germline V gene are SQVTM and ANQGSEA. J was trimmed by 4 bases and V by 3 bases; bases with no gene match: 2. The CDR3 has 12 residues. Written as DNA, the CDR3 is TGCAGCGTTGATGGACAGGGATACGAGCAGTACTTC. Its protein is CSVDGQGYEQYF.

The table lists this clonotype with a few counts. A single base separates this from a much larger clone, so it may be a read error. The genes are TRBV10-3 and TRBJ2-3; D is uncertain. The CDR3 is 13 amino acids. Germline lookup yields CDR1 ENHRY and CDR2 SYGVKD. CDR3 amino acids: CAIRGTSTDMQYF. The CDR3 DNA sequence: TGTGCCATCAGAGGCACCAGCACAGATATGCAGTATTTT.

On this clonotype itself: A much larger clone sits a single nucleotide away, making a read error possible. The V and J genes are TRBV28 and TRBJ2-7; possible D gene TRBD1, 6 bases. Germline CDR1 MDHEN, CDR2 SYDVKM. V was pared by 0 bases and J by 3 bases, with 24 bases between. The CDR3 consists of 19 residues. The CDR3 nucleotides are TGTGCCAGCAGTTTATGGGGGGACACGGGCGACCGAGCCCTCTACGAGCAGTACTTC. This encodes CASSLWGDTGDRALYEQYF.

Concerning this clonotype: A single base separates this from a much larger clone, so it may be a read error. The chain carries TRBV5-1 and TRBJ2-3; the match to TRBD2 covers 12 bases. Germline lookup yields CDR1 SGHRS and CDR2 YFSETQ. The CDR3 runs 15 residues. CDR3 nucleotide sequence: TGCGCCGGCAGTTGGACTAGCGGGGACGGAGATACGCAGTATTTT. Translated: CAGSWTSGDGDTQYF.

On this clonotype: Relative to the germline gene, one junction end is altered; a read error may explain this. The chain employs TRBV10-3 and TRBJ2-3; the D gene is possibly TRBD1 (5 bases). Germline lookup yields CDR1 ENHRY and CDR2 SYGVKD. This CDR3 region has 16 residues. This chain's CDR3 is CTISPKGHPAQDTQYF. Written as DNA, the CDR3 is TGTACCATCAGCCCCAAGGGGCACCCAGCCCAAGATACGCAGTATTTT.

As for this clonotype: At one end the junction does not follow the germline gene, possibly because of a read error. The gene calls are TRBV11-2 and TRBJ2-5; 11 positions match TRBD2. The CDR3 spans 16 residues. Germline CDR1 is SGHAT and CDR2 is FQNNGV. This CDR3 reads CDSSLLAGVGQEIQYF. The CDR3 DNA reads TGTGACAGCAGCTTACTAGCGGGAGTAGGGCAAGAGATCCAGTACTTC.

The chain recombines TRBV28 with TRBJ2-5, with TRBD1 as a possible D gene (6 bases). This CDR3 is built from 16 residues. Germline values: CDR1 MDHEN, CDR2 SYDVKM. The V end was cut by 1 base, the J end by 4 bases, with 16 bases between. In DNA form, the CDR3 reads TGTGCCAGCAGTTTATCCCCGATGGGGGCAGGAGAGACCCAGTACTTC. This translates into CASSLSPMGAGETQYF.

This clonotype was seen just once. A much larger clone differs by one base, so this may be a read error. The rearrangement links TRBV28 to TRBJ1-1; D gene ambiguous. This CDR3 has 14 amino acids. Germline values: CDR1 MDHEN, CDR2 SYDVKM. The CDR3 is CASCLKARNTEAFF. The CDR3 region has the DNA TGTGCCAGCTGTTTAAAGGCGCGGAACACTGAAGCTTTCTTT.